The source of this TCR beta chain is a study of PD-L1 blockade in urothelial cancer. At the level of the study: Chemotherapy regimens numbering 0 to 3 had been given to patients. Study results and limitations: A below-median TCR clonality in blood before treatment predicted better survival.

As concerns this clone: The antigen is undetermined.

The CDR3 consists of 15 residues. Germline V gene sequence: CDR1 MDHEN, CDR2 SYDVKM. Unmatched junction bases numbered 6, after V lost 6 bases and J lost 9 bases. The authors spiked synthetic TCR analog templates into each PCR. Here immunoSEQ multiplex PCR was the method, and the copy in TCRdb shows in-frame clones only, minus some. The sample lists tens of thousands of clones, almost 85% occurring once. The material was PBMCs, obtained around atezolizumab (anti-PD-L1) treatment. This receptor was taken from a man in his sixties or seventies with urothelial cancer. V gene TRBV28 combines with J gene TRBJ2-4; 15 bases agree with TRBD2. The CDR3 nucleotides are TGTGCCAGCAGCCTGGGACTAGCGGGAGGTGGCATTCAGTACTTC. Amino acid sequence: CASSLGLAGGGIQYF.